The source of this T cell receptor (beta chain) is a study of blood T cells in healthy people across ages. Study-wide results and limits: There was a strong correlation between TCR beta diversity and naive T cell percentage.

As to this clonotype: Its matching antigen is unknown.

Together with a sample-barcoded 5' primer, a J-beta primer mix was included in a second PCR lasting about 7 to 11 cycles. TCRdb recomputed calls from the 5' RACE reads with MiXCR, one row per CDR3 protein. The sample lists around 1.5 million distinct CDR3 sequences; approximately 59% were seen once. The CDR3 contains 12 residues. Germline V gene lookup returns CDR1 SGHTA and CDR2 FQGNSA. V was trimmed by 5 bases and J by 8 bases, leaving 7 bases between them. The sequenced sample consisted of blood. The chain links TRBV7-2 to TRBJ1-6; D unresolved. The TCR originated in a man between 18 and 35 years old in good health. CDR3 sequence (DNA): TGTGCCAGCAGCGCAGCGGATTCACCCCTCCACTTT. Residues: CASSAADSPLHF.